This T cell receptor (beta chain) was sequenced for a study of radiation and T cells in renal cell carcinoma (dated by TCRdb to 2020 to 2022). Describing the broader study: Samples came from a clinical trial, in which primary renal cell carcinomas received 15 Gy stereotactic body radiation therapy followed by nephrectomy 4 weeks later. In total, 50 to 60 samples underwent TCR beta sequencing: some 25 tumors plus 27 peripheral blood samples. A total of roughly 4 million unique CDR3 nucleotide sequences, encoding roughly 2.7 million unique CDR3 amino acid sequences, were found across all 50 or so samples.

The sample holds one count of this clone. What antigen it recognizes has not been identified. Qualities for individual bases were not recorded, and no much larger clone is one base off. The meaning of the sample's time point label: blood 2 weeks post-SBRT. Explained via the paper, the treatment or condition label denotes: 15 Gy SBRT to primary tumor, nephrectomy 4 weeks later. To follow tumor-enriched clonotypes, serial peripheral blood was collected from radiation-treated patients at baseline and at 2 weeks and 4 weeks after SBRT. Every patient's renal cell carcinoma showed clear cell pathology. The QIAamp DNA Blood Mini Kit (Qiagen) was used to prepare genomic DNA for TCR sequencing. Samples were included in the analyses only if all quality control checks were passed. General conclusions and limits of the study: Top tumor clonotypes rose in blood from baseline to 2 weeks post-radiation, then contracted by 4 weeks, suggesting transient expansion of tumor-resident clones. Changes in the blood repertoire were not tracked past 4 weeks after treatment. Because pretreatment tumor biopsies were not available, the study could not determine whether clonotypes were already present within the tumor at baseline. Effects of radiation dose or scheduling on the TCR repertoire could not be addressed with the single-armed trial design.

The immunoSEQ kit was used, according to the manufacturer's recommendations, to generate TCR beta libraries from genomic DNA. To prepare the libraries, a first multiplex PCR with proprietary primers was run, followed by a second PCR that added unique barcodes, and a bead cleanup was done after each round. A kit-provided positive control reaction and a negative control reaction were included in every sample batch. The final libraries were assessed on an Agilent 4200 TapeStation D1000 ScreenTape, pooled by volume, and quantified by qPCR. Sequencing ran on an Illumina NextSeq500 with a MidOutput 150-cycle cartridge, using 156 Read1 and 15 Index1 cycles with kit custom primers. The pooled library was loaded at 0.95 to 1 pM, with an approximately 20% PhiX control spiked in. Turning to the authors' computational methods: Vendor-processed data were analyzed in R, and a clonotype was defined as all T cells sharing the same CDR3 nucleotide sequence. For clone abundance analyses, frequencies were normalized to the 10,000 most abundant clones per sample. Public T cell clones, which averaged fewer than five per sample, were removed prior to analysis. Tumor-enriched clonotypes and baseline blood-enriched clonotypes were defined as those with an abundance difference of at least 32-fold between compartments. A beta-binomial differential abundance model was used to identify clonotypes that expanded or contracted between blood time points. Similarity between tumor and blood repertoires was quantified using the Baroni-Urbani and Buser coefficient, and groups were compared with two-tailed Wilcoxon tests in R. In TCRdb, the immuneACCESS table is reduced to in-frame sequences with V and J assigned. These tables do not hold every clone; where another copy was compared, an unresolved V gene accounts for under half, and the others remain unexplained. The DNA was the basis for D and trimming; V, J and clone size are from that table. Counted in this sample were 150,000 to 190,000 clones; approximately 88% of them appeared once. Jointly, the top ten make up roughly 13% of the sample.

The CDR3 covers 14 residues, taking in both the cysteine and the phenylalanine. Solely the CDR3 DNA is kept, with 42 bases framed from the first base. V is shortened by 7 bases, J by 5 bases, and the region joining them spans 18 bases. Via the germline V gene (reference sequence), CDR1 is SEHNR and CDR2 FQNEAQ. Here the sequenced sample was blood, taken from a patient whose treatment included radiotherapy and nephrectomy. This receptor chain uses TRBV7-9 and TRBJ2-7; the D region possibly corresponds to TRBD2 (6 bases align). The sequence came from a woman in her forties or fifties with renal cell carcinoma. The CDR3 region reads CASNQGGNKDEQYF. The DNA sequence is TGTGCCAGCAACCAAGGAGGGAATAAGGACGAGCAGTACTTC.